This TCR beta chain was identified in a study of T-cell reconstitution after alpha-beta-depleted transplantation in children. Researchers prepared the TCRbeta library using unique molecular identifiers, the study reports. Each CDR3 protein is one row after TCRdb ran MiXCR on the PCR reads. This table has a few hundred thousand distinct CDR3 sequences, 10% to 13% appearing once. After removal of 0 bases from V and 10 bases from J, the junction contained 5 bases not matched to a gene. Germline lookup yields CDR1 DFQATT and CDR2 SNEGSKA (reference sequence). There are 14 residues in the CDR3. Sequencing used PBMCs from the stem cell graft donor, obtained from the stem cell graft. The chain carries TRBV20-1 and TRBJ1-6; TRBD1 matches 8 bases. The TCR comes from a human donor who donated a stem cell graft to a child with acute lymphoblastic leukemia. CDR3 DNA: TGCAGTGCTAGAGACCACAGGGGGAACTCACCCCTCCACTTT. This sequence encodes CSARDHRGNSPLHF.